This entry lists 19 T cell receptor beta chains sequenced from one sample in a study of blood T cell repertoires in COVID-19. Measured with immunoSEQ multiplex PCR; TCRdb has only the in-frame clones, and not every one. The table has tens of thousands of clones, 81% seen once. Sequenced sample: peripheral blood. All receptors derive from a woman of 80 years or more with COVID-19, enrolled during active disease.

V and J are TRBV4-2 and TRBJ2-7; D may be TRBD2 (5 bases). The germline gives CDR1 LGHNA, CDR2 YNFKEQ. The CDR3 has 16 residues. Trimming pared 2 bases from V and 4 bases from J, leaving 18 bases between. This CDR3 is CASSQSTRAEQYEQYF. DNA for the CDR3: TGTGCCAGCAGCCAATCTACACGAGCGGAGCAATACGAGCAGTACTTC.

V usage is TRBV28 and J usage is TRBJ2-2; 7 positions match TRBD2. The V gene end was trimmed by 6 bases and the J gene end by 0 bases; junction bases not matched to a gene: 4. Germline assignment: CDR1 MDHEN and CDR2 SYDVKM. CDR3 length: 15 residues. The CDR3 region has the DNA TGTGCCAGCAGGTTGGGAGGGGCGAACACCGGGGAGCTGTTTTTT. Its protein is CASRLGGANTGELFF.

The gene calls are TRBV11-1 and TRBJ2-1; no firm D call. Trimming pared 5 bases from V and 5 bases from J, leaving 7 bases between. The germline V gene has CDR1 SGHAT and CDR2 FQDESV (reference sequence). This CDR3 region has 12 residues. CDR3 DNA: TGTGCCAGCAGCCCCCGGGACAATGAGCAGTTCTTC. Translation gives CASSPRDNEQFF.

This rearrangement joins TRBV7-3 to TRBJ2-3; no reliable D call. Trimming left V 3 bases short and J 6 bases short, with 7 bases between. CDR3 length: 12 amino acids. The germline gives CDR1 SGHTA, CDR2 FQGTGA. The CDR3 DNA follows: TGTGCCAGCAGCTTTAACGGGGATACGCAGTATTTT. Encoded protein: CASSFNGDTQYF. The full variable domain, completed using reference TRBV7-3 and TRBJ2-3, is GAGVSQTPSNKVTEKGKYVELRCDPISGHTALYWYRQSLGQGPEFLIYFQGTGAADDSGLPNDRFFAVRPEGSVSTLKIQRTERGDSAVYLCASSFNGDTQYFGPGTRLTVL.

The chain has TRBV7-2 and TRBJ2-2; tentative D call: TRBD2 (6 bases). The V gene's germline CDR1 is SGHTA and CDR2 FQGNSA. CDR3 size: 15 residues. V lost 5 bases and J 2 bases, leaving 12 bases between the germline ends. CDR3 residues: CASSRGLINTGELFF. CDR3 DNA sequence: TGTGCCAGCAGCCGGGGACTTATTAACACCGGGGAGCTGTTTTTT.

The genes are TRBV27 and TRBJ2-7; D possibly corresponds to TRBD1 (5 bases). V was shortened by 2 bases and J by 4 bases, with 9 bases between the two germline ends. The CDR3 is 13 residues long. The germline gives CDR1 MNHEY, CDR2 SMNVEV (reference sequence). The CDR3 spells CASSLAGPYEQYF. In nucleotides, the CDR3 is TGTGCCAGCAGTTTAGCAGGGCCGTACGAGCAGTACTTC.

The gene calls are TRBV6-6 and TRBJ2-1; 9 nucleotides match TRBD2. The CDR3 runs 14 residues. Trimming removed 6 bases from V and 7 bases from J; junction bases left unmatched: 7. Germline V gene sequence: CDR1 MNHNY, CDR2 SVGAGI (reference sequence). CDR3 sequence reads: CASRIAGDGNEQFF. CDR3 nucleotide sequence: TGTGCCAGCAGGATAGCGGGAGATGGAAATGAGCAGTTCTTC.

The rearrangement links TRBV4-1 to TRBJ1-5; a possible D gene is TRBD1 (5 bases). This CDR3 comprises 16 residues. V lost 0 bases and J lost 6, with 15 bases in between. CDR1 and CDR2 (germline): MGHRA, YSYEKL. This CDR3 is CASSQESGGGVQPQHF. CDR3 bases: TGCGCCAGCAGCCAAGAATCAGGCGGGGGGGTTCAGCCCCAGCATTTT.

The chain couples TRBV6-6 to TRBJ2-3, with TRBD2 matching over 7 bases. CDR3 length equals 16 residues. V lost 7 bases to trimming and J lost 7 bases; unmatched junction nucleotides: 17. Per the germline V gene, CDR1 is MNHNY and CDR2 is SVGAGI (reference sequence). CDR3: CASTPRSGALGNTQYF. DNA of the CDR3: TGTGCCAGCACCCCCCGGAGCGGGGCCCTGGGAAATACGCAGTATTTT.

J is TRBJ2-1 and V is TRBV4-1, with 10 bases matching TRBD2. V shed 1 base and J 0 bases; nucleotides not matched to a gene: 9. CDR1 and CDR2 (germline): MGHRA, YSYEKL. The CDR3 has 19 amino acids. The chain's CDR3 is CASSQVASGSVSSYNEQFF. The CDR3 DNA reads TGCGCCAGCAGCCAAGTCGCTAGCGGGAGCGTCAGCTCCTACAATGAGCAGTTCTTC.

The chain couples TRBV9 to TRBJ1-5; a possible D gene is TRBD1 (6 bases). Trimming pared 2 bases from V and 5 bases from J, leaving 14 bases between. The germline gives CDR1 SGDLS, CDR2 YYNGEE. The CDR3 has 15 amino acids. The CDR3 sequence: CASSVAGAIHQPQHF. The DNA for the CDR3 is TGTGCCAGCAGCGTGGCAGGGGCAATCCATCAGCCCCAGCATTTT.

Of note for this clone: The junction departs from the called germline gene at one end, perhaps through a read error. The CDR3 region is CATSRVTGQNSGYTF. For the CDR3, the DNA is TGTGCCACCAGCAGAGTGACAGGGCAGAACTCTGGCTACACCTTC. The genes are TRBV15 and TRBJ1-2; 7 positions agree with TRBD1. Looked up from germline, CDR1 is LNHNV and CDR2 is YYDKDF (reference sequence). The CDR3 runs 15 residues.

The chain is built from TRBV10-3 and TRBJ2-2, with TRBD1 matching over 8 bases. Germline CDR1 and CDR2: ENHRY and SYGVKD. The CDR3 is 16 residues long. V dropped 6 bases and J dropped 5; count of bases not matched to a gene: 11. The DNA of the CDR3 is TGTGCCATCAGCCAAGCAGGGGGCGCGGGAACCGGGGAGCTGTTTTTT. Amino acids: CAISQAGGAGTGELFF.

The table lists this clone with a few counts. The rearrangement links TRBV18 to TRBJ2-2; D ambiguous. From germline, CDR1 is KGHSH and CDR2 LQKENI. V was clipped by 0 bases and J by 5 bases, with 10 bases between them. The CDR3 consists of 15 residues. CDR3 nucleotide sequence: TGTGCCAGCTCACCACCGACACCGGCGACCGGGGAGCTGTTTTTT. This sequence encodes CASSPPTPATGELFF.

The CDR3 region is CASRRLAGGPGEQFF. Here the CDR3 DNA reads TGTGCCAGCAGAAGACTAGCGGGAGGGCCAGGTGAGCAGTTCTTC. The chain has TRBV6-6 and TRBJ2-1, with 14 bases identical to TRBD2. J gave up 9 bases and V 6 bases, and 7 bases lay outside the gene matches. CDR3 length equals 15 residues. CDR1 MNHNY and CDR2 SVGAGI come from the germline V gene (reference sequence).

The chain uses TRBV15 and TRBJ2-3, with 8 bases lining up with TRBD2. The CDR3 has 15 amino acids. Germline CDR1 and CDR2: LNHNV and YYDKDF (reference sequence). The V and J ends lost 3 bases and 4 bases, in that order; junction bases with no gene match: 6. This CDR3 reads CATSRRSGSPDTQYF. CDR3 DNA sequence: TGTGCCACCAGCAGGAGAAGCGGGAGCCCAGATACGCAGTATTTT.

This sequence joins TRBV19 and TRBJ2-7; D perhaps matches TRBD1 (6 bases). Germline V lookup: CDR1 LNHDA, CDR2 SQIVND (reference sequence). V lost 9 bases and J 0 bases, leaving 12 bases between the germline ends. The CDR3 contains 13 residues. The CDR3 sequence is CASRGNYSYEQYF. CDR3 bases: TGTGCCAGCAGGGGCAACTACTCCTACGAGCAGTACTTC.

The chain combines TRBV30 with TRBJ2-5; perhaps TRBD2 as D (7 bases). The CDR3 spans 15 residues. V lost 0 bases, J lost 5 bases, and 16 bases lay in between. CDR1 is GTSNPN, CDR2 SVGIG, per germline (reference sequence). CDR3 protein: CAWSVWGGRGETQYF. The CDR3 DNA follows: TGTGCCTGGAGTGTATGGGGGGGGCGTGGGGAGACCCAGTACTTC.

The CDR3 here is CASSPRATSGSTDTQYF. CDR3 sequence (DNA): TGTGCCAGCAGCCCACGCGCGACTAGCGGGAGTACAGATACGCAGTATTTT. The V call is TRBV7-3, the J call TRBJ2-3; the match to TRBD2 covers 12 bases. The germline CDR1 and CDR2 sequences are SGHTA and FQGTGA. The junction had 9 bases not matched to a gene; V was cut back by 5 bases and J by 3 bases. The CDR3 is made up of 17 amino acids.